This TCR beta chain emerged from a study of blood T cell repertoires in COVID-19. Study in general: Material from acute and convalescent COVID-19 was sourced from the United States, Italy and Spain.

How the authors handled the data: Estimates of nucleated cell counts were drawn from the amplification of reference gene primers. Produced via immunoSEQ multiplex PCR; TCRdb's table is partial and in-frame only. V and J calls and clone size come straight from that table; D and trimming were deduced from the DNA. The sample has around 80,000 clones, 70% to 85% seen once; the top ten hold 5.7%. Germline assignment: CDR1 SGDLS and CDR2 YYNGEE. Trimming took 0 bases from V and 6 from J, leaving 16 bases between them. This CDR3 spans 15 amino acids. This clonotype was obtained from a man aged 45-65 years with active or convalescent COVID-19. The gene calls are TRBV9 and TRBJ2-7; maybe TRBD2 (7 bases). The sequencing input was peripheral blood. In nucleotides, the CDR3 is TGTGCCAGCAGCGTAGCTGAGGGGGGGCTGGGCGAGCAGTACTTC. Protein: CASSVAEGGLGEQYF.